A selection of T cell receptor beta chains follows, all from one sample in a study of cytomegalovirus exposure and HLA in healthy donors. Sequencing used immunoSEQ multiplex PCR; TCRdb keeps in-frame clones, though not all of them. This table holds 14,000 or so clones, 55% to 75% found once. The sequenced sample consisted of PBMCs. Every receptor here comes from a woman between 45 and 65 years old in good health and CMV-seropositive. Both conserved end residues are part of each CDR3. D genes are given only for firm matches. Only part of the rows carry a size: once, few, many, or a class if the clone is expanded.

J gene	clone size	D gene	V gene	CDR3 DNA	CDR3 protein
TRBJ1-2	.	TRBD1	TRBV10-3	TGTGCCATCACCCGTAGACAGGGGGACTATGGCTACACCTTC	CAITRRQGDYGYTF
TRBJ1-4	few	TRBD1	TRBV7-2	TGTGCCAGCAGCCAAACGACAGGGTATAATGAAAAACTGTTTTTT	CASSQTTGYNEKLFF
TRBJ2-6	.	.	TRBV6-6	TGTGCCAGCAGTAATACAAATTCTGGGGCCAACGTCCTGACTTTC	CASSNTNSGANVLTF
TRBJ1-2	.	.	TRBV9	TGTGCCAGCAGCACCCGGGACTTCTATGGCTACACCTTC	CASSTRDFYGYTF
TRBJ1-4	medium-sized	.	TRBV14	TGTGCCAGCAGCCCTGGACTGAGGAATGAAAAACTGTTTTTT	CASSPGLRNEKLFF
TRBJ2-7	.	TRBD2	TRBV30	TGTGCCTGGAGTCCCGGGAGGCCCTACGAGCAGTACTTC	CAWSPGRPYEQYF
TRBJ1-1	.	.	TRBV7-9	TGTGCCAGCAGCTTCAAAGGGAGGACTGAAGCTTTCTTT	CASSFKGRTEAFF
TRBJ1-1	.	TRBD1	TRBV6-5	TGTGCCAGCACCATAAACCGGGACAGGATCGCTGAAGCTTTCTTT	CASTINRDRIAEAFF
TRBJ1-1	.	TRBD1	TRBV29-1	TGCAGCGTTGAAGTTCAGGGGGCGGAAGCTTTCTTT	CSVEVQGAEAFF
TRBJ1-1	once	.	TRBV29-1	TGCAGCGTTGAGCGGGACGGTGAAGCTTTCTTT	CSVERDGEAFF
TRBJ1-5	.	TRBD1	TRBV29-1	TGCAGCGTTCGGGCAGGGGGCGAGTCCCAGCATTTT	CSVRAGGESQHF
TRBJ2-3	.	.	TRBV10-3	TGTGCCATCAGTGCTGGCGGGAGCACAGATACGCAGTATTTT	CAISAGGSTDTQYF
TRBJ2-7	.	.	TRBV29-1	TGCAGCGCCGCTGAGGGCCCCTACGAGCAGTACTTC	CSAAEGPYEQYF
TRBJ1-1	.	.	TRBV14	TGTGCCAGCAGCCGACTTCAGGGCACTGAAGCTTTCTTT	CASSRLQGTEAFF
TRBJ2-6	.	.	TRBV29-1	TGCAGCGTTGAAGACACGAGGGTTAGTGGGGCCAACGTCCTGACTTTC	CSVEDTRVSGANVLTF
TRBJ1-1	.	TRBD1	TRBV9	TGTGCCAGCAGCGTAGGGACAGGGGAAGCTTTCTTT	CASSVGTGEAFF
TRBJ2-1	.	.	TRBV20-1	TGCAGTGCTCTGAGCTACAATGAGCAGTTCTTC	CSALSYNEQFF
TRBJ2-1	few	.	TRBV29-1	TGCAGCGTTGCCGGCTACAATGAGCAGTTCTTC	CSVAGYNEQFF
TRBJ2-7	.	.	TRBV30	TGTGCCTGGAGACGGGGGTCCTACGAGCAGTACTTC	CAWRRGSYEQYF
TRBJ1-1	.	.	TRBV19	TGTGCCAGTAGTAACTTAGAGATTGAAGCTTTCTTT	CASSNLEIEAFF
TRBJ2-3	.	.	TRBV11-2	TGTGCCAGCAGCTTAGGTCGAGGCACAGATACGCAGTATTTT	CASSLGRGTDTQYF
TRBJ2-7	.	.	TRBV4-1	TGCGCCAGCAGCCAAGATGGGACTTCCCTCTACGAGCAGTACTTC	CASSQDGTSLYEQYF
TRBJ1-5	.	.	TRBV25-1	TGTGCCAGCAGTGGGGGGGGGTATCAGCCCCAGCATTTT	CASSGGGYQPQHF
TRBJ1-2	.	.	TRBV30	TGTGCCTGGAGTGAGGAGCAAAAGGGCTACACCTTC	CAWSEEQKGYTF
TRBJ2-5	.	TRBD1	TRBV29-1	TGCAGCGTAGGGACAGTTGAGACCCAGTACTTC	CSVGTVETQYF
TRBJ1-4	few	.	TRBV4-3	TGCGCCAGCAGCCAAGAGAAAGGGGAAGGGGAAAAACTGTTTTTT	CASSQEKGEGEKLFF
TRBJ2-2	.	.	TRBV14	TGTGCCAGCAGCCAAGATAGGGGCGGGGAGCTGTTTTTT	CASSQDRGGELFF
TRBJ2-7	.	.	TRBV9	TGTGCCAGCAGCGTAGATGGGGCAGGAGACGAGCAGTACTTC	CASSVDGAGDEQYF
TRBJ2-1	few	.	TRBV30	TGTGCCTGGAGGGCGGGCGGGAAGTACAATGAGCAGTTCTTC	CAWRAGGKYNEQFF
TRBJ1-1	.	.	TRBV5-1	TGCGCCAGCAGTAGGGAGGGCACTGAAGCTTTCTTT	CASSREGTEAFF
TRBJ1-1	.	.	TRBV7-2	TGTGCCAGCAGCCGCAAGGGGACTGAAGCTTTCTTT	CASSRKGTEAFF
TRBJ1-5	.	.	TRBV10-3	TGTGCCATCAGTGGCTCTGGGCCCCATCAGCCCCAGCATTTT	CAISGSGPHQPQHF
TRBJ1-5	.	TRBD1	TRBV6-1	TGTGCCAGCAGCATTCCCCAGGGGGCAAGTCAGCCCCAGCATTTT	CASSIPQGASQPQHF
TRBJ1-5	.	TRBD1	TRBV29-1	TGCAGCGTTGAGGGACAGGGAGATCAGCCCCAGCATTTT	CSVEGQGDQPQHF
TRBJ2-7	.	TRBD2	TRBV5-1	TGCGCCAGCACCCTGTCGGGAGGACATGGCGAGCAGTACTTC	CASTLSGGHGEQYF
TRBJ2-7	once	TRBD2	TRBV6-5	TGTGCCAGCAGTTACGGGACTAGCTTCGAGCAGTACTTC	CASSYGTSFEQYF
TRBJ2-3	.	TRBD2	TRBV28	TGTGCCAGCAGTTTTGCCGTAGCGGGAGGGGGAGATACGCAGTATTTT	CASSFAVAGGGDTQYF
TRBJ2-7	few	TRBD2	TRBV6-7	TGTGCCAGCAGAGGACTAGCGGTCACCTACGAGCAGTACTTC	CASRGLAVTYEQYF
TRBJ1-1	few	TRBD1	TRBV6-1	TGTGCCAGCAGAGAATGGGACAGGTTAGGTGGAGCTTTCTTT	CASREWDRLGGAFF
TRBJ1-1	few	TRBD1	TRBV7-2	TGTGCCAGCAGCCCACCGGGACAGGTCGATACATTT	CASSPPGQVDTF
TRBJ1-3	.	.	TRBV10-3	TGTGCCATCAGTGGCACCCGGGTCTCTGGAAACACCATATATTTT	CAISGTRVSGNTIYF
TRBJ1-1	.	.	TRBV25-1	TGTGCCAGCAGTGAAAGCCGGGGGGTGGCCACTGAAGCTTTCTTT	CASSESRGVATEAFF
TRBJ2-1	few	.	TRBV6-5	TGTGCCAGCAGTTACAGCGGTGATTACAATGAGCAGTTCTTC	CASSYSGDYNEQFF
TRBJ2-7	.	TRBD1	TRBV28	TGTGCCAGCAGTTTAACGGACAGGGTTACCTACGAGCAGTACTTC	CASSLTDRVTYEQYF
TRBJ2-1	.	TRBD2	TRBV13	TGTGCCAGCAGCTTTAGCGGGAGTAATAATGAGCAGTTCTTC	CASSFSGSNNEQFF